Listed here are 15 T cell receptor beta chains from one sample, sequenced in a study of identical twins. TCRdb reprocessed the 5' RACE reads via MiXCR and lists one record per CDR3 protein. The sample consists of roughly 490,000 distinct CDR3 sequences, around 15% of them appearing once. The same data also contributed to another study, on yellow fever vaccine responses in identical twins.

The sequencing input was CD4+ T cells sorted from blood. The source is a woman aged 18-35 years in good health.

V is TRBV3-1 and J is TRBJ2-3; D uncertain. CDR1 and CDR2 (germline): LGHDT, YNNKEL (reference sequence). This CDR3 is built from 15 residues. V shed 7 bases and J shed 0 bases, with 14 bases lying between them. As DNA, the CDR3 is TGTGCCAGCACCCTCCAGTTAACTAGCACAGATACGCAGTATTTT. Residues: CASTLQLTSTDTQYF.

This chain connects TRBV28 to TRBJ2-7; D is ambiguous. In germline, CDR1 is MDHEN, CDR2 SYDVKM. This CDR3 region has 12 residues. V lost 5 bases and J lost 7, with 12 bases in between. Here the CDR3 reads CASSTLGREQYF. The CDR3 coding sequence is TGTGCCAGCAGTACCCTTGGGCGGGAGCAGTACTTC.

This clonotype has only a few counts. The chain links TRBV19 to TRBJ1-4; 7 bases match TRBD1. J was trimmed by 6 bases and V by 8 bases; bases with no gene match: 12. The length of the CDR3 is 15 residues. Per germline, CDR1 LNHDA and CDR2 SQIVND (reference sequence). This chain's CDR3 is CASRPRQGFYEKLFF. In DNA form, the CDR3 reads TGTGCCAGTCGTCCCCGACAGGGTTTTTATGAAAAACTGTTTTTT.

The CDR3 nucleotides are TGCAGTGCTAGGGCAGGGGGTCAGAACACTGAAGCTTTCTTT. Encoded protein: CSARAGGQNTEAFF. The rearrangement joins TRBV20-1 to TRBJ1-1, with 7 positions matching TRBD1. The CDR3 is made up of 14 amino acids. The germline gives CDR1 DFQATT, CDR2 SNEGSKA (reference sequence). The J segment lost 1 base and the V segment lost 3 bases, leaving 5 bases of the junction unmatched.

In this sample, this clonotype turned up a few times. This chain connects TRBV29-1 to TRBJ2-7; weak D call: TRBD1 (5 bases). Germline CDR1 is SQVTM and CDR2 is ANQGSEA. The V and J ends lost 5 bases and 1 base respectively, with 9 bases between them. The CDR3 length is 12 residues. The CDR3: CSVRQFSYEQYF. CDR3 DNA sequence: TGCAGCGTTCGACAGTTTTCCTACGAGCAGTACTTC.

In this sample, this clonotype turned up a few times. The chain couples TRBV7-2 to TRBJ2-4, with 9 bases aligning to TRBD1. The CDR3 loop spans 16 amino acids. CDR1 SGHTA and CDR2 FQGNSA come from the germline V gene. V lost 2 bases, J lost 0 bases, and 2 bases stayed unmatched. CDR3 bases: TGTGCCAGCAGCTTAAGACAGGGGGTAGCCAAAAACATTCAGTACTTC. It specifies CASSLRQGVAKNIQYF.

The J gene is TRBJ2-3, the V gene TRBV30; D is unclear. The CDR3 is 11 amino acids. Per germline, CDR1 GTSNPN and CDR2 SVGIG (reference sequence). The V and J ends lost 2 bases and 9 bases respectively, with 9 bases between them. The CDR3 coding sequence is TGTGCCTGGAGTAGCAAGGTAACGCAGTATTTT. Translating it yields CAWSSKVTQYF.

The table lists this clonotype with a few counts. The rearrangement uses TRBV15 and TRBJ2-1; 11 nucleotides line up with TRBD2. The CDR3 loop spans 15 amino acids. Germline V lookup: CDR1 LNHNV, CDR2 YYDKDF (reference sequence). Losses at the gene ends were 5 bases for V and 6 bases for J; bases not matched to a gene: 6. CDR3 in amino acids: CATSARGLAGNEQFF. DNA of the CDR3: TGTGCCACCAGCGCTAGAGGACTAGCGGGCAATGAGCAGTTCTTC.

A few counts support this clonotype. The genes are TRBV4-3 and TRBJ1-5; D unresolved. Germline assignment: CDR1 LGHNA and CDR2 YSLEER. V was pared by 2 bases and J by 3 bases, with 8 bases between. The CDR3 spans 14 residues. CDR3 sequence: CASSQKDHNQPQHF. The CDR3 DNA follows: TGCGCCAGCAGCCAAAAGGACCACAATCAGCCCCAGCATTTT.

The V and J genes are TRBV28 and TRBJ2-7; D call uncertain. V was shortened by 3 bases and J by 4 bases, with 13 bases between the two germline ends. Germline V gene sequence: CDR1 MDHEN, CDR2 SYDVKM. The CDR3 totals 14 residues. As DNA, the CDR3 is TGTGCCAGCAGTTTTCTTCCCGCCTTTTACGAGCAGTACTTC. Translated: CASSFLPAFYEQYF.

This clonotype appeared a few times. The chain carries TRBV29-1 and TRBJ2-3, with 9 bases lining up with TRBD1. The CDR3 covers 15 residues. The germline V gene encodes CDR1 SQVTM and CDR2 ANQGSEA. V lost 2 bases and J lost 6; bases outside the gene matches: 9. The CDR3 bases are TGCAGCGTTGAACCCCGGACAGGGGCCGCGGATACGCAGTATTTT. Its protein product is CSVEPRTGAADTQYF.

This chain joins TRBV12-3 or TRBV12-4 and TRBJ1-1; D remains unclear. There are 14 residues in the CDR3. Trimming shortened V by 5 bases and J by 8 bases, and 18 bases separated the two germline ends. The CDR3 loop is CASSPLNGQKEAFF. Written as DNA, the CDR3 is TGTGCCAGCAGTCCCTTAAATGGGCAGAAAGAAGCTTTCTTT.

J is TRBJ2-5 and V is TRBV6-2 or TRBV6-3, with 7 positions matching TRBD1. Germline CDR1 and CDR2: MNHEY and SVGEGT. The ends lost 5 bases at V and 5 bases at J; junction bases unmatched: 8. There are 14 residues in the CDR3. DNA for the CDR3: TGTGCCAGCAGTCCTCTAACAGGGGAGGAGACCCAGTACTTC. Its protein is CASSPLTGEETQYF.

This clonotype showed up just a few times. The chain recombines TRBV20-1 with TRBJ1-6, with 7 nucleotides matching TRBD1. Germline CDR1 is DFQATT and CDR2 is SNEGSKA (reference sequence). The CDR3 has 16 residues. After removal of 3 bases from V and 6 bases from J, the junction contained 11 bases not matched to a gene. CDR3 in DNA: TGCAGTGCTAGGCCCACCGGGACAGCACTTAATTCACCCCTCCACTTT. Its protein is CSARPTGTALNSPLHF.

Of note for this clonotype: Its ends do not fully match the called genes, so a read error is possible. The chain links TRBV20-1 to TRBJ2-6, with D possibly being TRBD1 (6 bases). Germline V gives CDR1 DFQATT, CDR2 SNEGSKA (reference sequence). The CDR3 covers 16 residues. CDR3 sequence reads: CSAGDRSRRGANVLTF. In DNA, the CDR3 is TGCAGTGCTGGAGACAGGTCAAGGCGTGGGGCCAACGTCCTGACTTTC.